This entry concerns a single T cell receptor (beta chain). The data belong to a study of blood T cell repertoires in COVID-19. Germline assignment: CDR1 SEHNR and CDR2 FQNEAQ (reference sequence). V lost 4 bases, J lost 8 bases, and 2 bases lay in between. CDR3 size: 9 residues. In the original processing: Reference gene primer amplification yielded estimated nucleated cell counts. Assay: immunoSEQ multiplex PCR; the TCRdb copy retains only in-frame clones and omits some. The V and J calls and clone size were taken over from that table, and D and trimming were inferred from the DNA. The sample shows 99,000 or so clones, approximately 85% of them seen only once.

The clonotype originates from a man aged 50-60 years with acute or convalescent COVID-19. The chain is built from TRBV7-9 and TRBJ1-1; D ambiguous. Input material: peripheral blood. CDR3 DNA: TGTGCCAGCAGCTCAGAAGCTTTCTTT. As protein: CASSSEAFF.